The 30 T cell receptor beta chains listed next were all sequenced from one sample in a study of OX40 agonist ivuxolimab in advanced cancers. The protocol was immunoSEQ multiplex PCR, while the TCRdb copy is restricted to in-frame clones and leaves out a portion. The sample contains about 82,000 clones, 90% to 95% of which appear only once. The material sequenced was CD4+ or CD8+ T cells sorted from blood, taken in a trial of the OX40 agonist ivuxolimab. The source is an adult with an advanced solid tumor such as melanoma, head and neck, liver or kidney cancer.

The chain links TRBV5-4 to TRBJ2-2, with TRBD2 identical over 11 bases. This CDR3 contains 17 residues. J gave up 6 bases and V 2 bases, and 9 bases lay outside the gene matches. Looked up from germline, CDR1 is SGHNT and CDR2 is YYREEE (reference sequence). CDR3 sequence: CASSFRLAGTKAGELFF. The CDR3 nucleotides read TGTGCCAGCAGCTTTCGACTAGCGGGGACGAAGGCCGGGGAGCTGTTTTTT.

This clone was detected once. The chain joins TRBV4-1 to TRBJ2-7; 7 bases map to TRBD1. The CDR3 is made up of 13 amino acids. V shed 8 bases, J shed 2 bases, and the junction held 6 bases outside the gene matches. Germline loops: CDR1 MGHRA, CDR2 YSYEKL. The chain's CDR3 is CASSDRFTYEQYF. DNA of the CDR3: TGCGCCAGCTCGGACAGGTTCACCTACGAGCAGTACTTC.

The chain's CDR3 is CASSGDSGSGNTIYF. CDR3 nucleotides: TGTGCCAGCAGTGGAGACAGTGGCTCTGGAAACACCATATATTTT. The chain links TRBV6-5 to TRBJ1-3; D may be TRBD1 (5 bases). Per the germline V gene, CDR1 is MNHEY and CDR2 is SVGAGI. The CDR3 spans 15 residues. The V end lost 5 bases, the J end lost 0 bases, and 11 bases lay between the germline ends.

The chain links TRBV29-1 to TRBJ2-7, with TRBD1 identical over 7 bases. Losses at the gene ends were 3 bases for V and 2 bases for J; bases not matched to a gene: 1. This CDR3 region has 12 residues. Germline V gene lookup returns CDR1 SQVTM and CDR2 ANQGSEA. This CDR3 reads CSVEGQTYEQYF. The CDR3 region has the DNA TGCAGCGTTGAGGGACAGACCTACGAGCAGTACTTC.

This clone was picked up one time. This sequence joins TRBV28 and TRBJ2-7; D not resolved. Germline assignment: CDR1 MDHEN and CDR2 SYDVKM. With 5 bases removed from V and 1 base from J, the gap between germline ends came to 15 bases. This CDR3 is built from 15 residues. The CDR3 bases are TGTGCCAGCAGTCCTCCTGGGCCAGGATCCTACGAGCAGTACTTC. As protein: CASSPPGPGSYEQYF.

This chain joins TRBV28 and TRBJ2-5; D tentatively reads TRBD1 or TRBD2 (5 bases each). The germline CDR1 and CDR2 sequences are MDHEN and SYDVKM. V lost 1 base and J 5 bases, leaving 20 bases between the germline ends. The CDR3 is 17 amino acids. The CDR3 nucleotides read TGTGCCAGCAGTTTATTTGGGGCGGCAGGGTGGGGGGAGACCCAGTACTTC. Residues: CASSLFGAAGWGETQYF.

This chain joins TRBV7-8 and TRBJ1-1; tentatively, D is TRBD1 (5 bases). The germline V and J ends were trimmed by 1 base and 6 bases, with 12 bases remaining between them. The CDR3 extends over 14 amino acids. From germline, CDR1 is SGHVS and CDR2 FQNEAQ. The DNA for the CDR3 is TGTGCCAGCAGCTTAGTATCGGAACAGGCTGAAGCTTTCTTT. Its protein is CASSLVSEQAEAFF.

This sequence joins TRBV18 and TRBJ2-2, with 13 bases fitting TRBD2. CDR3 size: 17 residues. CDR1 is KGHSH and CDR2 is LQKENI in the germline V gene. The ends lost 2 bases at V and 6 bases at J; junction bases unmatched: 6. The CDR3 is CASSPSLAGGPSGELFF. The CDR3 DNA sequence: TGTGCCAGCTCACCATCACTAGCGGGAGGGCCTTCCGGGGAGCTGTTTTTT.

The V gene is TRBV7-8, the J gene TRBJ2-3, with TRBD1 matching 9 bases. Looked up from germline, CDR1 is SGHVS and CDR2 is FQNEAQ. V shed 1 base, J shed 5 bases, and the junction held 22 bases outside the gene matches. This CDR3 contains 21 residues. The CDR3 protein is CASSLVGTGLLSGRTGDTQYF. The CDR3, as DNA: TGTGCCAGCAGCTTAGTGGGGACAGGGTTGTTGTCAGGCCGGACAGGAGATACGCAGTATTTT.

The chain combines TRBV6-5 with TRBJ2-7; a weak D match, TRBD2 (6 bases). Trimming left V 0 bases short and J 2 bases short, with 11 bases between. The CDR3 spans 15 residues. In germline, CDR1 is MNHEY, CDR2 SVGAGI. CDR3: CASSYSNSGTYEQYF. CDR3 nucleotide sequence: TGTGCCAGCAGTTACTCAAATAGCGGAACCTACGAGCAGTACTTC.

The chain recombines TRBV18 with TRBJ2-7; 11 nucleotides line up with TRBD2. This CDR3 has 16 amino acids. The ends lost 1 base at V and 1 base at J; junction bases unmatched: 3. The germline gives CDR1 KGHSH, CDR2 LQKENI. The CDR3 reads CASSPRTSGSSYEQYF. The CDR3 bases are TGTGCCAGCTCACCACGTACTAGCGGGAGTTCCTACGAGCAGTACTTC.

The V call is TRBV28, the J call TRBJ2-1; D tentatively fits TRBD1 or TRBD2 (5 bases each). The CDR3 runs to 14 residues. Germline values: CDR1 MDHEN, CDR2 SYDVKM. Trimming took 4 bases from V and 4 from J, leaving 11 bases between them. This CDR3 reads CASSSGTVYNEQFF. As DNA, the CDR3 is TGTGCCAGCAGTTCCGGGACGGTTTACAATGAGCAGTTCTTC. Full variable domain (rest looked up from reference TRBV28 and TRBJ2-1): DVKVTQSSRYLVKRTGEKVFLECVQDMDHENMFWYRQDPGLGLRLIYFSYDVKMKEKGDIPEGYSVSREKKERFSLILESASTNQTSMYLCASSSGTVYNEQFFGPGTRLTVL.

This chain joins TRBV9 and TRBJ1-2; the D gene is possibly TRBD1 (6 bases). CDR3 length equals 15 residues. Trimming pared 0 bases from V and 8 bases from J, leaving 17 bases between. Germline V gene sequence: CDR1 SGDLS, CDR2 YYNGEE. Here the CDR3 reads CASSVESQGVYGYTF. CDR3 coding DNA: TGTGCCAGCAGCGTAGAGTCACAGGGAGTCTACGGCTACACCTTC. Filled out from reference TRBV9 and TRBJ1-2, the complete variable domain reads DSGVTQTPKHLITATGQRVTLRCSPRSGDLSVYWYQQSLDQGLQFLIQYYNGEERAKGNILERFSAQQFPDLHSELNLSSLELGDSALYFCASSVESQGVYGYTFGSGTRLTVV.

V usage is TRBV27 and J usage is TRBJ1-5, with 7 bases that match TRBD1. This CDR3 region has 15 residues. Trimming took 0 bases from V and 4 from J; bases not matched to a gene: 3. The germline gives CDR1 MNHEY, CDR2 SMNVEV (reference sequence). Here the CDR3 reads CASSLSTQGNQPQHF. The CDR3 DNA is TGTGCCAGCAGTTTATCGACACAGGGGAATCAGCCCCAGCATTTT.

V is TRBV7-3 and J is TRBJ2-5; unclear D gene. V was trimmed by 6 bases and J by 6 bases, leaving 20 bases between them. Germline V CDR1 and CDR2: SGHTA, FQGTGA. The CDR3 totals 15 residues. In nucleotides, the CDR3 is TGTGCCAGCAGGAGCCTTTGGACGGCTACAAAGACCCAGTACTTC. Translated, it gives CASRSLWTATKTQYF.

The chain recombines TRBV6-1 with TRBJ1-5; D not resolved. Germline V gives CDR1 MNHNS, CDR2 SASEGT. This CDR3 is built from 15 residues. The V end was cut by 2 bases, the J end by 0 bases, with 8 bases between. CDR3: CASSELGYSNQPQHF. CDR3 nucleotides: TGTGCCAGCAGTGAATTGGGATATAGCAATCAGCCCCAGCATTTT.

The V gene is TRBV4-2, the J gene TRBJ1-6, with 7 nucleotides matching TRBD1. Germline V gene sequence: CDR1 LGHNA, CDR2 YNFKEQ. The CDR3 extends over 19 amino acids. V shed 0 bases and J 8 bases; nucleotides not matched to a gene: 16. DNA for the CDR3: TGTGCCAGCAGCCAAGACCGGGCAGGGGGTGCTCGCTTTGATTCACCCCTCCACTTT. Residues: CASSQDRAGGARFDSPLHF.

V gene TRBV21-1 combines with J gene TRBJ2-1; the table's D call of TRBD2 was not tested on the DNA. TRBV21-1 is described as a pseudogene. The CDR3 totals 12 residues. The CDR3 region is CASLRGDNEQFF. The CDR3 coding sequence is TGTGCCAGCCTGCGCGGGGACAATGAGCAGTTCTTC.

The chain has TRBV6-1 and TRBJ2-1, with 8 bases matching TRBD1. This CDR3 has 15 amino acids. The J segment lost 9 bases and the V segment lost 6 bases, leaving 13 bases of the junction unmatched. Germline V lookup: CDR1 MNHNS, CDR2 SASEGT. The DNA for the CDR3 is TGTGCCAGCAGGCACTCGGGGGCAGGGGGCGGTGAGCAGTTCTTC. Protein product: CASRHSGAGGGEQFF.

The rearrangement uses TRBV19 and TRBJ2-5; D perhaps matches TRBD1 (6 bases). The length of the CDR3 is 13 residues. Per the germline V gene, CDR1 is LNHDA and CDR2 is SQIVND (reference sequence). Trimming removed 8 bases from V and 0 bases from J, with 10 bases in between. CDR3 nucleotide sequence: TGTGCCAGTGGGGGCGGGTACCAAGAGACCCAGTACTTC. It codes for CASGGGYQETQYF.

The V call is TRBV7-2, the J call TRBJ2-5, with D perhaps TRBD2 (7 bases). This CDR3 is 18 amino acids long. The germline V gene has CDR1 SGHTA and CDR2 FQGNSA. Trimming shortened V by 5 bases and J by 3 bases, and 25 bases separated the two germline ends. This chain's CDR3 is CASSRTLQGSSGEETQYF. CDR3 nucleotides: TGTGCCAGCAGCCGGACATTACAGGGTTCTAGCGGAGAAGAGACCCAGTACTTC.

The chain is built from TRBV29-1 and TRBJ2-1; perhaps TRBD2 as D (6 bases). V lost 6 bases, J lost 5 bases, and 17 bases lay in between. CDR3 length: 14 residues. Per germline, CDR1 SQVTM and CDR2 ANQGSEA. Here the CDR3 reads CSVGETSPNNEQFF. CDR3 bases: TGCAGCGTCGGAGAGACTAGTCCCAACAATGAGCAGTTCTTC.

The CDR3 here is CASSLLWIGFGSTDTQYF. DNA for the CDR3: TGTGCCAGCAGTTTGCTTTGGATAGGGTTCGGTAGCACAGATACGCAGTATTTT. This sequence joins TRBV5-6 and TRBJ2-3; D unresolved. V was shortened by 5 bases and J by 0 bases, with 22 bases between the two germline ends. The germline V gene has CDR1 SGHDT and CDR2 YYEEEE. The CDR3 spans 18 residues.

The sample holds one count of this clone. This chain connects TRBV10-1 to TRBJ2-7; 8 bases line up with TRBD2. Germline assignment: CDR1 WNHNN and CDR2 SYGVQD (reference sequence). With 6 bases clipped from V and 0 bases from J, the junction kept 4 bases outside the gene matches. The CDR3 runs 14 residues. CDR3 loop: CASSPAGGSYEQYF. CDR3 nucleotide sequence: TGCGCCAGCAGCCCTGCGGGGGGCTCCTACGAGCAGTACTTC.

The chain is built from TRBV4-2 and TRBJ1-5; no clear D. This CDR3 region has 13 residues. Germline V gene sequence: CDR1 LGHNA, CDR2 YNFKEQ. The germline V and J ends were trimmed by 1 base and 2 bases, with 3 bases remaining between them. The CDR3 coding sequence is TGTGCCAGCAGCCAAGTAGGCAATCAGCCCCAGCATTTT. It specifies CASSQVGNQPQHF.

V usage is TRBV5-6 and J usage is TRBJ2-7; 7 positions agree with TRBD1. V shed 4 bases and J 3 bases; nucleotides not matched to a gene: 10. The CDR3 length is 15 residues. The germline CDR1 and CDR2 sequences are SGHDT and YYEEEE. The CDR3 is CASSPSPGQRYEQYF. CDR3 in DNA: TGTGCCAGCAGCCCGAGCCCGGGACAGCGCTACGAGCAGTACTTC.

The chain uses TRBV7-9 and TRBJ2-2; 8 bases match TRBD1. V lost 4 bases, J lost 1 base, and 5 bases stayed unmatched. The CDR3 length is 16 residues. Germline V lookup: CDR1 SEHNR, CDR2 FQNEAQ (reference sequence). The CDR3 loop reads CASSSSGTGNTGELFF. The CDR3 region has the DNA TGTGCCAGCAGCTCTTCCGGGACAGGGAACACCGGGGAGCTGTTTTTT.

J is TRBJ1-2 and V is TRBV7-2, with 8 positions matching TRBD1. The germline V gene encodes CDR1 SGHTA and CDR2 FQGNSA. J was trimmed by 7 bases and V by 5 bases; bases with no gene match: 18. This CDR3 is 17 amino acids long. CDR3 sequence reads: CASSSGTGRSQTAGYTF. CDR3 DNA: TGTGCCAGCAGCAGCGGGACAGGACGCTCACAAACCGCTGGCTACACCTTC.

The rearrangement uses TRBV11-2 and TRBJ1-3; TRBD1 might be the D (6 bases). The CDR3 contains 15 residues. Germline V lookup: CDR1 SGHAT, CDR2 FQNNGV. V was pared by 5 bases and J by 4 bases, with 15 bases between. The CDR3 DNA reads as TGTGCCAGCAGCACGAGGGGGGGTACGGGAAACACCATATATTTT. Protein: CASSTRGGTGNTIYF.

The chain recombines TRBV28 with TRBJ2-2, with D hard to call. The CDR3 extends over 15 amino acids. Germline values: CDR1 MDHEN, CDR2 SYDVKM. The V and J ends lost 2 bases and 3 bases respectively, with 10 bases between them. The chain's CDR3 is CASSLGSRDTGELFF. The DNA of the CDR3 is TGTGCCAGCAGTTTAGGCAGCCGAGACACCGGGGAGCTGTTTTTT.